A selection of T cell receptor beta chains follows, all from one sample in a study of early T cells in non-severe SARS-CoV-2 infection. TCRdb reanalysed the 5' RACE reads using MiXCR and keeps one entry per CDR3 protein. There are around 59,000 distinct CDR3 sequences in the sample; around 12% occur only once, and 3% to 4.5% lies in the top ten. The material sequenced was whole blood. The receptors here all came from an adult who was a healthcare worker with PCR-confirmed SARS-CoV-2 infection or an uninfected control (not recorded which). The CDR3 runs from the conserved cysteine through the conserved F or W. The D gene is left open where the match is weak. The listing skips clone size in some rows; elsewhere it reads once, few, many or a size class.

TRBJ2-5	TRBV7-9	NA	NA	CASSAGPQETQYF	TGTGCCAGCAGCGCGGGACCTCAAGAGACCCAGTACTTC
TRBJ2-7	TRBV12-3/TRBV12-4	NA	NA	CASSSRTGSDRQQYF	TGTGCCAGCAGTTCACGTACAGGGTCCGACCGTCAGCAGTACTTC
TRBJ2-3	TRBV20-1	many	NA	CSATPPADTQYF	TGCAGTGCGACCCCCCCGGCAGATACGCAGTATTTT
TRBJ1-1	TRBV15	NA	TRBD1	CATSRQQGITEAFF	TGTGCCACCAGCCGACAACAGGGGATCACTGAAGCTTTCTTT
TRBJ2-5	TRBV27	NA	NA	CASSPHSINAGQETQYF	TGTGCCAGCAGTCCGCATAGTATTAACGCCGGGCAAGAGACCCAGTACTTC
TRBJ2-3	TRBV3-1	many	TRBD2	CASRLSGRSSTDTQYF	TGTGCCAGCAGACTGAGCGGGAGATCTAGCACAGATACGCAGTATTTT
TRBJ1-1	TRBV29-1	few	NA	CSVEGLNTEAFF	TGCAGCGTTGAAGGGCTGAACACTGAAGCTTTCTTT
TRBJ2-5	TRBV5-5	many	NA	CASSLFRVRLETQYF	TGTGCCAGCAGCTTATTCAGGGTTAGGTTGGAGACCCAGTACTTC
TRBJ2-5	TRBV3-1	NA	NA	CASSQAVHTRETQYF	TGTGCCAGCAGCCAAGCCGTACATACTCGGGAGACCCAGTACTTC
TRBJ1-1	TRBV25-1	NA	TRBD1	CASRGDREGTEAFF	TGTGCCAGCAGAGGGGACAGGGAAGGCACTGAAGCTTTCTTT
TRBJ1-4	TRBV28	many	TRBD1	CASSGGTVEKLFF	TGTGCCAGCAGCGGGGGGACAGTTGAAAAACTGTTTTTT
TRBJ1-5	TRBV20-1	NA	NA	CSARGQGTQPQHF	TGCAGTGCTAGAGGGCAGGGAACTCAGCCCCAGCATTTT
TRBJ2-5	TRBV7-2	many	NA	CASSRQVQETQYF	TGTGCCAGCAGCCGACAGGTACAAGAGACCCAGTACTTC
TRBJ2-2	TRBV7-3	few	TRBD2	CASSPHGGTSGNTGELFF	TGTGCCAGCAGCCCCCACGGGGGGACTAGCGGGAACACCGGGGAGCTGTTTTTT
TRBJ2-4	TRBV20-1	few	NA	CSARESVTKNIQYF	TGCAGTGCTAGAGAGAGCGTAACCAAAAACATTCAGTACTTC
TRBJ2-7	TRBV5-1	many	TRBD1	CASSRDRDSYEQYF	TGCGCCAGCAGCCGGGACAGGGACTCCTACGAGCAGTACTTC
TRBJ1-4	TRBV9	few	NA	CASSVRGTNEKLFF	TGTGCCAGCAGCGTACGGGGGACTAATGAAAAACTGTTTTTT
TRBJ2-1	TRBV7-2	few	TRBD2	CASSFRLAGGNEQFF	TGTGCCAGCAGCTTTAGGCTAGCGGGAGGGAATGAGCAGTTCTTC
TRBJ2-7	TRBV5-5	few	TRBD1	CASSVGQGAGEQYF	TGTGCCAGCAGCGTCGGACAGGGGGCCGGCGAGCAGTACTTC
TRBJ2-1	TRBV20-1	NA	TRBD2	CSARPGGEDEQFF	TGCAGTGCTAGGCCGGGAGGAGAGGATGAGCAGTTCTTC
TRBJ2-3	TRBV7-7	NA	NA	CASSLDAAGTSTDTQYF	TGTGCCAGCAGCTTAGACGCAGCTGGAACTAGCACAGATACGCAGTATTTT
TRBJ2-5	TRBV7-2	NA	NA	CASSLGPAQETQYF	TGTGCCAGCAGCTTGGGGCCCGCCCAAGAGACCCAGTACTTC
TRBJ2-7	TRBV29-1	few	TRBD1	CSVTTGGKSYEQYF	TGCAGCGTCACTACAGGGGGCAAATCCTACGAGCAGTACTTC
TRBJ2-1	TRBV27	medium-sized	TRBD1	CASGQGVFSYNEQFF	TGTGCCAGCGGACAGGGGGTGTTCTCCTACAATGAGCAGTTCTTC
TRBJ2-7	TRBV5-1	few	NA	CASSSRPRQTGEQYF	TGCGCCAGCTCGTCCCGGCCACGACAGACCGGTGAGCAGTACTTC
TRBJ1-1	TRBV29-1	NA	TRBD1	CSVETGRGQGAFF	TGCAGCGTTGAAACAGGCAGGGGGCAGGGAGCTTTCTTT
TRBJ2-7	TRBV7-8	NA	NA	CASRRADEQYF	TGTGCCAGCAGGCGGGCCGACGAGCAGTACTTC
TRBJ2-4	TRBV29-1	medium-sized	NA	CSVEPLAKNIQYF	TGCAGCGTTGAACCCTTAGCCAAAAACATTCAGTACTTC
TRBJ1-5	TRBV20-1	few	NA	CSHGGRARQPQHF	TGCAGTCACGGGGGAAGGGCAAGGCAGCCCCAGCATTTT
TRBJ1-1	TRBV7-9	many	TRBD1	CASSSQRGTGGTEAFF	TGTGCCAGCAGCTCCCAAAGGGGAACAGGGGGCACTGAAGCTTTCTTT
TRBJ2-1	TRBV2	many	TRBD1	CASRPWGQGTDEQFF	TGTGCCAGCAGGCCCTGGGGACAGGGGACCGATGAGCAGTTCTTC
TRBJ2-1	TRBV3-1	few	TRBD2	CASSQDPRSGRRYEQFF	TGTGCCAGCAGCCAAGACCCGAGGAGCGGGAGACGATATGAGCAGTTCTTC
TRBJ2-7	TRBV7-9	NA	NA	CASSWPLGGEQYF	TGTGCCAGCAGCTGGCCCCTTGGTGGCGAGCAGTACTTC
TRBJ2-1	TRBV7-9	NA	NA	CASSQERAAYNEQFF	TGTGCCAGCAGTCAAGAGCGGGCCGCATACAATGAGCAGTTCTTC
TRBJ2-1	TRBV29-1	few	TRBD1	CSVYRGLGSYNEQFF	TGCAGCGTATACAGGGGGCTCGGCTCCTACAATGAGCAGTTCTTC
TRBJ2-5	TRBV7-6	few	TRBD2	CASSLVLAGGVKETQYF	TGTGCCAGCAGCTTAGTGCTAGCGGGAGGAGTAAAAGAGACCCAGTACTTC
TRBJ2-5	TRBV30	few	NA	CAWSLEGLETQYF	TGTGCCTGGAGTTTGGAGGGATTGGAGACCCAGTACTTC
TRBJ1-1	TRBV6-1	NA	NA	CASGPNKNTEAFF	TGTGCCAGCGGCCCGAACAAGAACACTGAAGCTTTCTTT
TRBJ1-1	TRBV7-3	many	NA	CASSLLQGSEAFF	TGTGCCAGCAGCCTCCTGCAGGGATCTGAAGCTTTCTTT
TRBJ2-7	TRBV6-2/TRBV6-3	NA	TRBD1	CASRPTGVAPEQYF	TGTGCCAGCAGACCGACAGGGGTGGCCCCCGAGCAGTACTTC
TRBJ2-2	TRBV28	many	NA	CASSLPGTSTGELFF	TGTGCCAGCAGTCTCCCCGGCACCTCCACCGGGGAGCTGTTTTTT
TRBJ2-7	TRBV2	many	NA	CASSVMGEQYF	TGTGCCAGCAGTGTCATGGGCGAGCAGTACTTC
TRBJ2-1	TRBV2	many	TRBD2	CASFPAGGSRREQFF	TGTGCCAGCTTCCCGGCGGGCGGGAGTCGACGTGAGCAGTTCTTC
TRBJ2-7	TRBV28	many	TRBD2	CASSSRRGGRDEQYF	TGTGCCAGCAGTTCCCGCCGGGGGGGCAGAGACGAGCAGTACTTC
TRBJ2-7	TRBV29-1	NA	TRBD1	CSVRLGTGESYEQYF	TGCAGCGTCCGGCTCGGGACAGGGGAATCCTACGAGCAGTACTTC
TRBJ2-3	TRBV18	NA	NA	CASSGAASTDTQYF	TGTGCCAGCTCCGGAGCGGCTAGCACAGATACGCAGTATTTT